The clone carrying this T cell receptor (beta chain) was counted at least ten times. No antigen is known for it. iRepertoire HTBI primers and Arm-PCR of CDR3 regions built TCR beta libraries. TCRdb independently ran MiXCR on the multiplex PCR reads; one entry per CDR3 protein. The repertoire includes approximately 470,000 distinct CDR3 sequences, roughly 16% of them detected once, and 12% sits in the top ten. Trimming removed 6 bases from V and 5 bases from J; junction bases left unmatched: 9. The CDR3 sequence is 16 residues long. Germline V CDR1 and CDR2: SNHLY, FYNNEI. This specimen comes from a study of regulatory T cells in long-lasting Graves disease. Documented time point: newly diagnosed GD, antithyroid drugs for less than 3 months. PBMC-extracted RNA yielded the TCR library. Overall study results and limits: Lower TCR diversity was seen in persistent Graves' patients than in newly diagnosed ones.

These data were likewise used in another study, on T cells in Graves' hyperthyroidism and ophthalmopathy.

V usage is TRBV2 and J usage is TRBJ2-3; 12 bases align to TRBD2. Here the sequenced sample was peripheral blood mononuclear cells (PBMCs), taken at new diagnosis, from a patient treated with antithyroid drugs. This TCR was sampled from a man between 35 and 55 years old with Graves disease. Here the CDR3 DNA reads TGTGCCAGCAGCCCAGGACTAGCGGGAACGCAAGATACGCAGTATTTT. Translated, it gives CASSPGLAGTQDTQYF.